This TCR beta chain was captured by sequencing in a study of metastatic and nonmetastatic thyroid tumors. Study overall: Blood and tumor or nodule tissue repertoires from malignant and benign thyroid patients were compared.

Findings and limits, study-wide: Within blood and tumor, benign nodules reportedly had significantly lower TCR beta diversity than malignant thyroid tumors did.

Germline V CDR1 and CDR2: LNHDA, SQIVND (reference sequence). Trimming cost V 4 bases and J 4 bases; bases outside gene matches: 5. The CDR3 spans 16 residues. MiXCR reprocessed the PCR reads for TCRdb. The repertoire includes 29,000 or so clones, about 4% of them detected once, and around 23% sits in the top ten. This clone was observed at least ten times. Its matching antigen is unknown. No treatment had been given to any patient before thyroid surgery. Sequencing used blood. This TCR came from a female donor with papillary thyroid cancer or a benign thyroid nodule (not recorded which). Some clones in this sample may be carry-over from other donors' samples. The chain employs TRBV19 and TRBJ2-5, with 14 positions matching TRBD2. CDR3 protein: CASSKVGTSGRETQYF. In nucleotides, the CDR3 is TGTGCCAGTAGTAAAGTCGGGACTAGCGGGAGAGAGACCCAGTACTTC.